A selection of T cell receptor beta chains follows, all from one sample in a study of regulatory T cells in long-lasting Graves disease. A single record per CDR3 protein comes from TCRdb applying MiXCR to the multiplex PCR reads. The sample includes a few hundred thousand distinct CDR3 sequences, over 15% of them seen just once. The sample was also linked to a second study, of T cells in Graves' hyperthyroidism and ophthalmopathy.

Specimen: peripheral blood mononuclear cells (PBMCs), collected at new diagnosis, from a patient treated with antithyroid drugs. These receptors all stem from a man aged 40-49 years with Graves disease. Both conserved end residues are part of each CDR3. D genes are given only for firm matches. Expanded clones are given a class, and other clones once, few, many or no size at all.

DNA	CDR3	size	J	V	D
TGTGCCAGCAGCTCAACAGGGATTCGGACAGATACGCAGTATTTT	CASSSTGIRTDTQYF	many	TRBJ2-3	TRBV6-1	NA
TGTGCCAGCAGCGTAGCTGGGACAGGGGCCTACAATGAGCAGTTCTTC	CASSVAGTGAYNEQFF	many	TRBJ2-1	TRBV9	TRBD1
TGCAGCGTTCTTGTCAGTGTCCCCGGGGCCAACGTCCTGACTTTC	CSVLVSVPGANVLTF	few	TRBJ2-6	TRBV29-1	NA
TGTGCCAGCTCACCACCCAACGGAAAAAGGGTCACTGAAGCTTTCTTT	CASSPPNGKRVTEAFF	many	TRBJ1-1	TRBV18	NA
TGTGCCAGCAGACAGGGTTTGGTTGAGACCCAGTACTTC	CASRQGLVETQYF	many	TRBJ2-5	TRBV6-1	NA
TGTGCCACCCTTTTAGTAACTAGCGGATACAATGAGCAGTTCTTC	CATLLVTSGYNEQFF	NA	TRBJ2-1	TRBV28	TRBD2
TGTGCCAGTAGTATCCGGGTAGCCAAAAACATTCAGTACTTC	CASSIRVAKNIQYF	NA	TRBJ2-4	TRBV19	NA
TGCAGTGCTAGTACAGGGCACTATGGCTACACCTTC	CSASTGHYGYTF	many	TRBJ1-2	TRBV20-1	NA
TGTGCCAGCTCACCACCGGGGGAGGGCACTGAAGCTTTCTTT	CASSPPGEGTEAFF	many	TRBJ1-1	TRBV18	NA
TGTGCCAGCGCCAGGGAAATTGAAGCTTTCTTT	CASAREIEAFF	many	TRBJ1-1	TRBV2	NA
TGTGCCATCAGTGACCGGGACTTTCAAGAGACCCAGTACTTC	CAISDRDFQETQYF	many	TRBJ2-5	TRBV10-3	NA
TGTGCCAGCAGGCCAGCGTGGAGCTATGGCTACACCTTC	CASRPAWSYGYTF	many	TRBJ1-2	TRBV6-1	NA
TGTGCCAGCAGTTTATTATCCACTAGCTCGGGCTACGAGCAGTACTTC	CASSLLSTSSGYEQYF	many	TRBJ2-7	TRBV28	NA
TGTGCCAGCAGTGAAGATTGGGACATCTCCTACAATGAGCAGTTCTTC	CASSEDWDISYNEQFF	many	TRBJ2-1	TRBV6-1	NA
TGTGCCAGCAGTGAATATGGCGTCAGGGTGGGTGGCTACACCTTC	CASSEYGVRVGGYTF	many	TRBJ1-2	TRBV2	NA
TGCGCCAGCAGCTTGATGGGACACCGAAATGAAAAACTGTTTTTT	CASSLMGHRNEKLFF	NA	TRBJ1-4	TRBV9	NA
TGTGCCAGCAGTGAAGAGGACAGGGGACCAGAGACCCAGTACTTC	CASSEEDRGPETQYF	NA	TRBJ2-5	TRBV6-2/TRBV6-3	TRBD1
TGCAGTGCTGCCGTTAGGACGGAGACCCAGTACTTC	CSAAVRTETQYF	many	TRBJ2-5	TRBV20-1	NA
TGTGCCAGCAGTCTACAGGGGGCCGACTATGGCTACACCTTC	CASSLQGADYGYTF	many	TRBJ1-2	TRBV6-1	TRBD1
TGCGCCAGCGGGGGGGGGCGTGAAACTTTCTTT	CASGGGRETFF	NA	TRBJ1-1	TRBV5-1	NA
TGTGCCAGCAGCTTGTATAAGCAGCCCCAGCATTTT	CASSLYKQPQHF	many	TRBJ1-5	TRBV5-6	NA
TGCAGTGCTAGATGGGGTCAAGAGACCCAGTACTTC	CSARWGQETQYF	few	TRBJ2-5	TRBV20-1	NA
TGTGCCAGCAGTCCGAGGTTAGGTCAAGAGACCCAGTACTTC	CASSPRLGQETQYF	many	TRBJ2-5	TRBV2	NA
TGTGCCACCAGTGAGCCTACAGGGAAAGCTTTCTTT	CATSEPTGKAFF	few	TRBJ1-1	TRBV24-1	NA
TGCGCCAGCAGCTTGACTAGATCCACAGATGCGCAGTATTTT	CASSLTRSTDAQYF	NA	TRBJ2-3	TRBV5-1	NA
TGCGCCAGCAGCGTAGACAGGGGGGGTACCGGGGAGCTGTTTTTT	CASSVDRGGTGELFF	NA	TRBJ2-2	TRBV4-1	TRBD1
TGTGCCAGCAGCTTAGATCCCGGCGGTTTAAAAGAGACCCAGTACTTC	CASSLDPGGLKETQYF	many	TRBJ2-5	TRBV11-2	NA
TGTGCCTGGAGTGGTGGGGGAATGGCCTACGAGCAGTACTTC	CAWSGGGMAYEQYF	NA	TRBJ2-7	TRBV30	NA
TGTGCCAGCAGTGAATCGCAGGGCAGAAAGACCCAGTACTTC	CASSESQGRKTQYF	many	TRBJ2-5	TRBV2	NA
TGTGCCAGCTCACAGGGGGCCGAGAACACTGAAGCTTTCTTT	CASSQGAENTEAFF	many	TRBJ1-1	TRBV18	TRBD1
TGTGCCAGCAGCCAAGTCGTCGGGCGGGGGTTCCAAGAGACCCAGTACTTC	CASSQVVGRGFQETQYF	NA	TRBJ2-5	TRBV3-1	TRBD2
TGTGCCAGCAGTTCTAGCGGGGGGGCCCTGGGCCCCGGGGAGCTGTTTTTT	CASSSSGGALGPGELFF	once	TRBJ2-2	TRBV28	TRBD2
TGTGCCAGCAGTCCCGGGGGGGCCGGTTACAATGAGCAGTTCTTC	CASSPGGAGYNEQFF	many	TRBJ2-1	TRBV6-2/TRBV6-3	TRBD2
TGCGCCAGCAGCCAAGGCCCCGGGACAGCCTACAATGAGCAGTTCTTC	CASSQGPGTAYNEQFF	many	TRBJ2-1	TRBV4-3	TRBD1
TGTGCCAGCAGCGTCCGTACCCGGGGACTTACGAACATCGGGGAGCTGTTTTTT	CASSVRTRGLTNIGELFF	NA	TRBJ2-2	TRBV9	NA
TGTGCCAGCAGGTCGGCCCCCTACGAGCAGTACTTC	CASRSAPYEQYF	few	TRBJ2-7	TRBV7-9	NA
TGTGCCAGCAGCCGAGGGACAGGGGGGGATGAGCAGTTCTTC	CASSRGTGGDEQFF	few	TRBJ2-1	TRBV12-3/TRBV12-4	TRBD1
TGTGCCATCAGTGAGTCGGGACTAGCGGGGATAGATACGCAGTATTTT	CAISESGLAGIDTQYF	many	TRBJ2-3	TRBV10-3	TRBD2
TGTGCCAGCAGTCTATGGACTAGCGGGGGGCTCCAAGAGACCCAGTACTTC	CASSLWTSGGLQETQYF	few	TRBJ2-5	TRBV10-3	TRBD2
TGTGCCAGCAGGACCGGGACAGACCCATACGAGCAGTACTTC	CASRTGTDPYEQYF	many	TRBJ2-7	TRBV6-1	TRBD1
TGCAGTGCTCCATTACAGGGCTACGAGCAGTACTTC	CSAPLQGYEQYF	many	TRBJ2-7	TRBV20-1	NA
TGTGCCAGCAGTGGGAAGGTGAACACTGAAGCTTTCTTT	CASSGKVNTEAFF	many	TRBJ1-1	TRBV2	NA
TGTGCCAGCAGCAACCGGGACAGGGGGTCGGCTGGCGAGACCCAGTACTTC	CASSNRDRGSAGETQYF	many	TRBJ2-5	TRBV11-2	TRBD1
TGTGCCAGCAGCCCCTCTAGCCGTAAGGTGCAGTACTTC	CASSPSSRKVQYF	many	TRBJ2-7	TRBV7-9	NA
TGTGCCAGCAGTCCCCCGCGAGACAGGTTCGATGAAAAACTGTTTTTT	CASSPPRDRFDEKLFF	many	TRBJ1-4	TRBV28	NA
TGTGCCAGCAGCCACCCAGACAGGGTCTTCTCCTACGAGCAGTACTTC	CASSHPDRVFSYEQYF	NA	TRBJ2-7	TRBV16	TRBD1
TGTGCCAGCAGCCAAGATCCTACGAGCTCCTATAATTCACCCCTCCACTTT	CASSQDPTSSYNSPLHF	many	TRBJ1-6	TRBV4-2	NA
TGTGCCAGCAGCTTTGGTAGCGGGGGGGCGAACGAGCAGTACTTC	CASSFGSGGANEQYF	NA	TRBJ2-7	TRBV5-4	TRBD2
TGTGCCACCAGTGACCGTCCCGGGACTAGCGGGGGGCCCTACAATGAGCAGTTCTTC	CATSDRPGTSGGPYNEQFF	NA	TRBJ2-1	TRBV24-1	TRBD2
TGTGCCTTAGGGCAGTATAATTCACCCCTCCACTTT	CALGQYNSPLHF	many	TRBJ1-6	TRBV30	NA
TGTGCCAGCAGTCCTAGGACAGGGAACACCGGGGAGCTGTTTTTT	CASSPRTGNTGELFF	many	TRBJ2-2	TRBV28	TRBD1
TGTGCCAGCAGCTCCTTTGGGGGGGGCGGGGAGACCCAGTACTTC	CASSSFGGGGETQYF	NA	TRBJ2-5	TRBV9	NA
TGTGCCAGCAGTTCTACCCCGATGAACACTGAAGCTTTCTTT	CASSSTPMNTEAFF	many	TRBJ1-1	TRBV12-3/TRBV12-4	NA
TGTGCCAGCAGTGTGCGACAGGGGGCTCAGAACGAGCAGTACTTC	CASSVRQGAQNEQYF	many	TRBJ2-7	TRBV2	TRBD1
TGTGCCAGCACAGACGGCAGCACCACTGAAGCTTTCTTT	CASTDGSTTEAFF	many	TRBJ1-1	TRBV9	NA
TGTGCCAGCTCACCCCGAACGATGACAGGGTCCTACGAGCAGTACTTC	CASSPRTMTGSYEQYF	many	TRBJ2-7	TRBV18	TRBD1
TGTGCCAGCTCACCCCAAGGACAGGGAACTAATGAAAAACTGTTTTTT	CASSPQGQGTNEKLFF	few	TRBJ1-4	TRBV18	TRBD1
TGTGCCAGCAGCCAGACTACCTGGGGTGAAAAACTGTTTTTT	CASSQTTWGEKLFF	NA	TRBJ1-4	TRBV14	NA
TGTGCCAGCTCACCGTCGGGGGACGCTAACTATGGCTACACCTTC	CASSPSGDANYGYTF	many	TRBJ1-2	TRBV18	NA